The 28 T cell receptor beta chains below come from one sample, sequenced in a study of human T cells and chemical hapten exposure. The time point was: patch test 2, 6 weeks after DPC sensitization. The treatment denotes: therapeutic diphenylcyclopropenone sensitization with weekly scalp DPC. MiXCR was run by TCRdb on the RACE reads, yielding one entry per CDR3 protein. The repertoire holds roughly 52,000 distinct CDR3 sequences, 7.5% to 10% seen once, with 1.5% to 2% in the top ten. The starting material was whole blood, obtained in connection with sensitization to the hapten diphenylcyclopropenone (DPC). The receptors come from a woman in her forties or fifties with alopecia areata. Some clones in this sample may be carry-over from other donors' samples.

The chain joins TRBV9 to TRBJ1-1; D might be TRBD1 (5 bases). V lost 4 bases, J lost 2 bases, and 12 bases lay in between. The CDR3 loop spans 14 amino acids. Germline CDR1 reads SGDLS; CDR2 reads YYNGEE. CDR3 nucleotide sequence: TGTGCCAGCAGCCCGGGACGGGTTAACACTGAAGCTTTCTTT. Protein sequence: CASSPGRVNTEAFF.

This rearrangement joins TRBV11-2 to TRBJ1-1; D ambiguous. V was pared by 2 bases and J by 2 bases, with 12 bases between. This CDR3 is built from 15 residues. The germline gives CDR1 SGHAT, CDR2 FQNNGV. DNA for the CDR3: TGTGCCAGCAGCTTAAGGAGGATTGTTAACACTGAAGCTTTCTTT. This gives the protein CASSLRRIVNTEAFF. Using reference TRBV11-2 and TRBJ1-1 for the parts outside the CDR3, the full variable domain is EAGVAQSPRYKIIEKRQSVAFWCNPISGHATLYWYQQILGQGPKLLIQFQNNGVVDDSQLPKDRFSAERLKGVDSTLKIQPAKLEDSAVYLCASSLRRIVNTEAFFGQGTRLTVV.

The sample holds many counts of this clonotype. The CDR3 region has the DNA TGTGCCAGCAGCTTAGTTTCCGCTAATGAAAAACTGTTTTTT. Translating it yields CASSLVSANEKLFF. This chain uses TRBV7-9 with TRBJ1-4; no definite D call. This CDR3 is built from 14 residues. Per germline, CDR1 SEHNR and CDR2 FQNEAQ (reference sequence). Trimming removed 1 base from V and 3 bases from J, with 6 bases in between.

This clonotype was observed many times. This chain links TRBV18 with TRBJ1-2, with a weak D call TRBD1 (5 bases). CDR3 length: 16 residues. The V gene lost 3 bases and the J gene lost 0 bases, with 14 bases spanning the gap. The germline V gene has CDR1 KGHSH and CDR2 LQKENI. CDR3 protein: CASSPSSGRANYGYTF. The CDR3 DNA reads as TGTGCCAGCTCACCTTCCTCCGGCAGGGCTAACTATGGCTACACCTTC.

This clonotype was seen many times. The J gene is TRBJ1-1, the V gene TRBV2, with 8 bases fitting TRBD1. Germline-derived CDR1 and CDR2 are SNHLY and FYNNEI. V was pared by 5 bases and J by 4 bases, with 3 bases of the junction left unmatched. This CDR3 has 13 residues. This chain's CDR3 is CASSTQGGTEAFF. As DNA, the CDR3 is TGTGCCAGCAGTACACAGGGGGGCACTGAAGCTTTCTTT.

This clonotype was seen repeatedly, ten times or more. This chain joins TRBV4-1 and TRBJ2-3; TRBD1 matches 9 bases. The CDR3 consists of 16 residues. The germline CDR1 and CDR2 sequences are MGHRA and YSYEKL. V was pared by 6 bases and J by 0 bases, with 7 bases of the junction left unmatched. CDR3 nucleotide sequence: TGCGCCAGCAGGGGAAACAGGGGGCCGAGCACAGATACGCAGTATTTT. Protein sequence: CASRGNRGPSTDTQYF.

The CDR3 spells CASRASYEQYF. CDR3 DNA: TGTGCCAGCAGGGCCTCCTACGAGCAGTACTTC. The chain links TRBV28 to TRBJ2-7; D gene uncertain. V was cut by 6 bases and J by 0 bases, with 3 bases left in between. Looked up from germline, CDR1 is MDHEN and CDR2 is SYDVKM. This CDR3 region has 11 residues.

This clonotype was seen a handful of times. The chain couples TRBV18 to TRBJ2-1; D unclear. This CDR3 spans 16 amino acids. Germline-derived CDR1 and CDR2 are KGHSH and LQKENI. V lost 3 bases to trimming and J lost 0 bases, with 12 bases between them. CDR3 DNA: TGTGCCAGCTCACCCTCCCTCTCTAGCTCCTACAATGAGCAGTTCTTC. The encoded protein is CASSPSLSSSYNEQFF.

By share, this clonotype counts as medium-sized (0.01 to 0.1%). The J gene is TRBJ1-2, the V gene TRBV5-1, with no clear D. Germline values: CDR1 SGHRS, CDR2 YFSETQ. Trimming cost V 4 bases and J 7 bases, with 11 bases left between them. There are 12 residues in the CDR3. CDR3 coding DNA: TGCGCCAGCAGCCAAGACAATCTTGGCTACACCTTC. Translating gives CASSQDNLGYTF.

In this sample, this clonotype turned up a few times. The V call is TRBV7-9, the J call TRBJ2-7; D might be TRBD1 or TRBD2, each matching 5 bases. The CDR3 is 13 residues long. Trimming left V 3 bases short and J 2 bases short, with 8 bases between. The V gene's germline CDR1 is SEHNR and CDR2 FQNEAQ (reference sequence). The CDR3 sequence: CASSLQGAYEQYF. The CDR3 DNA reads TGTGCCAGCAGCTTGCAGGGAGCCTACGAGCAGTACTTC.

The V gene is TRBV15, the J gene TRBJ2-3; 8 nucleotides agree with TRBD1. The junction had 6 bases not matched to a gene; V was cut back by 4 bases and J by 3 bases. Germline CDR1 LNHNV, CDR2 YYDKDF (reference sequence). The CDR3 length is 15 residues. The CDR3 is CATSTRQGRTDTQYF. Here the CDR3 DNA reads TGTGCCACCAGCACCCGACAGGGGAGGACAGATACGCAGTATTTT.

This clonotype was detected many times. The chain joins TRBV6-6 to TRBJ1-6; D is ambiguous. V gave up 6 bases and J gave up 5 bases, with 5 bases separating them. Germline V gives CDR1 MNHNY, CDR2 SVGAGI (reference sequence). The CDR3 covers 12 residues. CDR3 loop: CASRENNSPLHF. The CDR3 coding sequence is TGTGCCAGCAGAGAGAATAATTCACCCCTCCACTTT.

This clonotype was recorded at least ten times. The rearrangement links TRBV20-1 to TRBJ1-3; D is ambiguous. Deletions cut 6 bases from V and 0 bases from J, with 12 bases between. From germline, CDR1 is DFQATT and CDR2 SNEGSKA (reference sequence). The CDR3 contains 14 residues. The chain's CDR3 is CSALEGVSGNTIYF. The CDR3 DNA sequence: TGCAGTGCCCTCGAGGGAGTCTCTGGAAACACCATATATTTT.

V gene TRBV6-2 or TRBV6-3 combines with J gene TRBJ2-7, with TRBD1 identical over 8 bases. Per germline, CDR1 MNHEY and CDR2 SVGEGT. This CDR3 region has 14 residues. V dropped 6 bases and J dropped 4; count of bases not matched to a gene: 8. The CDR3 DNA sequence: TGTGCCAGCAGAGCATCAGGGGGCGTATACGAGCAGTACTTC. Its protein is CASRASGGVYEQYF.

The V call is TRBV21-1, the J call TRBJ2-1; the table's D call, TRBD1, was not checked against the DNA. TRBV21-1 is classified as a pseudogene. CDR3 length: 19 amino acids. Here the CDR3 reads CASSTPEEGGREPPLEQFF. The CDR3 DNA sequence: TGTGCCAGCAGCACCCCCGAGGAGGGAGGCCGCGAACCCCCCTTGGAGCAGTTCTTC.

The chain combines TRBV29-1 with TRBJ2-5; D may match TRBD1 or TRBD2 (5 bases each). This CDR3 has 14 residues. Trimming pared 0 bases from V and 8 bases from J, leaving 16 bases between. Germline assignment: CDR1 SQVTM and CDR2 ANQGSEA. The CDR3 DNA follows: TGCAGCGTTGAAGATTGGAAGGGACCGAACACCCAGTACTTC. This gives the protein CSVEDWKGPNTQYF.

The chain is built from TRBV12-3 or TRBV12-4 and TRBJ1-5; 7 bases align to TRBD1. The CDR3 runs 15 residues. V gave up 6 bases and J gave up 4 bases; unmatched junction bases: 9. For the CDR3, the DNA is TGTGCCAGCAGGGGGGGGACAGCCCATAATCAGCCCCAGCATTTT. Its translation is CASRGGTAHNQPQHF.

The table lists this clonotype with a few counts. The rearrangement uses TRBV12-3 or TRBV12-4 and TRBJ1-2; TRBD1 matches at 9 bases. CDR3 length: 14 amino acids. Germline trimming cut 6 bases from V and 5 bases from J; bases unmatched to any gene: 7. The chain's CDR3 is CASSRDRAGYGYTF. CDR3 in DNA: TGTGCCAGCAGCCGGGACAGGGCAGGGTATGGCTACACCTTC.

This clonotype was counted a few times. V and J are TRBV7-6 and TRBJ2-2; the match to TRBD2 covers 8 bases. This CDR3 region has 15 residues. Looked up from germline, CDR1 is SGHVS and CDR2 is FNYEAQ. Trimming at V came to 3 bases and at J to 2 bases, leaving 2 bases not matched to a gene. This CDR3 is CASSFSGSNTGELFF. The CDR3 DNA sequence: TGTGCCAGCAGCTTCAGCGGGAGTAACACCGGGGAGCTGTTTTTT.

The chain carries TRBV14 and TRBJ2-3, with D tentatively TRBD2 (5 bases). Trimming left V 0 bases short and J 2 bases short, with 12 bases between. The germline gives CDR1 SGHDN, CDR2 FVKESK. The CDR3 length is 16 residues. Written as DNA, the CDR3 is TGTGCCAGCAGCCAAGAGTGGAGCGGACTCACAGATACGCAGTATTTT. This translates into CASSQEWSGLTDTQYF.

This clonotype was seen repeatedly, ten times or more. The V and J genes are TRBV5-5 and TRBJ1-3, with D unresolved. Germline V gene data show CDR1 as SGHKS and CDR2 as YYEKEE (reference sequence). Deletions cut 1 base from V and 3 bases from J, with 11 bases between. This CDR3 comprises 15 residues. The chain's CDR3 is CASSLKGSGGNTIYF. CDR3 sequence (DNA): TGTGCCAGCAGCTTGAAGGGTTCGGGTGGAAACACCATATATTTT.

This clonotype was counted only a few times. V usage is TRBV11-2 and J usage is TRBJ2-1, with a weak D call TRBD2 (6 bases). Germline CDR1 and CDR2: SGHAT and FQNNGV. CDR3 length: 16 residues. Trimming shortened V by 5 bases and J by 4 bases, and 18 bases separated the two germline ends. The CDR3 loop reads CASSGGTGTGYNEQFF. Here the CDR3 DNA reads TGTGCCAGCAGCGGCGGGACGGGCACCGGTTACAATGAGCAGTTCTTC.

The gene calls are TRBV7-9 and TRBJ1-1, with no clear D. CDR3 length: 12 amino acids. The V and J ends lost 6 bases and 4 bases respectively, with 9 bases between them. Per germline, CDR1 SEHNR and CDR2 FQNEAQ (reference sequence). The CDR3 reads CASSYGRTEAFF. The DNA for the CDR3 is TGTGCCAGCAGTTACGGTCGCACTGAAGCTTTCTTT.

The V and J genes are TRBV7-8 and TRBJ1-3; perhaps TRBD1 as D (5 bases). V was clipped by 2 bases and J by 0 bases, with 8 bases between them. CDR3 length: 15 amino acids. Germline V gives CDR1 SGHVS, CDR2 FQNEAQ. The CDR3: CASSLTGGSGNTIYF. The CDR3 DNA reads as TGTGCCAGCAGCTTAACGGGGGGCTCTGGAAACACCATATATTTT.

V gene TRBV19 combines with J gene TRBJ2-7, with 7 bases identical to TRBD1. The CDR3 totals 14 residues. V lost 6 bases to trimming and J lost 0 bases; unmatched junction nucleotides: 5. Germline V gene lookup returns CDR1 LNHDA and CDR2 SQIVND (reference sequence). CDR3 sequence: CASSEGAGSYEQYF. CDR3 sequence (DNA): TGTGCCAGTAGCGAGGGGGCGGGCTCCTACGAGCAGTACTTC.

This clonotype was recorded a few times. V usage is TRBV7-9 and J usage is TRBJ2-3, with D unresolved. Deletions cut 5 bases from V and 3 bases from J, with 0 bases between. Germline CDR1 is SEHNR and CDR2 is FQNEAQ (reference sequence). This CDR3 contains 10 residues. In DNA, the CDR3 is TGTGCCAGCAGCACAGATACGCAGTATTTT. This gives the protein CASSTDTQYF.

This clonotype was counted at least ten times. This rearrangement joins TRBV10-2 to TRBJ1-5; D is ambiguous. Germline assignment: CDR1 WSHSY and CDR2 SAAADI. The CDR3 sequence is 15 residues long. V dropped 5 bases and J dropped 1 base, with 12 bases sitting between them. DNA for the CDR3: TGCGCCAGCAGTCTGACGGAGGGCAGCAATCAGCCCCAGCATTTT. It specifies CASSLTEGSNQPQHF.

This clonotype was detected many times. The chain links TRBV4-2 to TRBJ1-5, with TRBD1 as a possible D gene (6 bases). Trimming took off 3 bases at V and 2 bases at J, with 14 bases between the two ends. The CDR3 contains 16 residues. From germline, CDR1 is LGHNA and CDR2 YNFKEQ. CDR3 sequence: CASSHDTGSGNQPQHF. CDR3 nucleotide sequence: TGTGCCAGCAGCCATGACACAGGGAGTGGCAATCAGCCCCAGCATTTT.